This record covers a single TCR beta chain. Antigen specificity is unknown. The SP2 primer and nested alpha and beta constant region primers amplified ligated cDNA in four rounds. Blood and skin TCR RNA was reverse transcribed with alpha and beta constant primers. Via MiXCR, TCRdb re-called the 5' RACE reads, giving one row per CDR3 protein. The sample contains roughly 30,000 distinct CDR3 sequences, around 17% of which appear only once. The library had UMIs added by 3' ligation of an oligonucleotide to TCR cDNA. Unsorted total RNA, about 1 to 1,100 ng, was DNase treated before reverse transcription. This CDR3 contains 13 residues. The J segment lost 0 bases and the V segment lost 8 bases, leaving 0 bases of the junction unmatched. These data belong to a study of naive and memory T cell subsets. General study points: The RNA method is potentially sensitive to activation and differentiation changes.

The origin of this receptor is a female donor in good health. The chain combines TRBV12-3 or TRBV12-4 with TRBJ2-5; 10 bases line up with TRBD2. In DNA form, the CDR3 reads TGTGCCAGCGGGACTAGCGACCAAGAGACCCAGTACTTC. Its protein is CASGTSDQETQYF.